This TCR beta chain appears in the sequencing data of a study of control samples from healthy donors and cancer patients. Germline lookup yields CDR1 SNHLY and CDR2 FYNNEI. This CDR3 spans 14 amino acids. The V gene lost 4 bases and the J gene lost 3 bases, with 10 bases spanning the gap. TCRdb keeps only in-frame clones here, not all; method: immunoSEQ multiplex PCR. The sample shows some 140,000 clones, around 85% of them seen only once. This sequence joins TRBV2 and TRBJ1-5, with D possibly matching TRBD1 (6 bases). The sequenced sample was blood. The receptor was derived from a woman aged 30 to 39 in good health. As DNA, the CDR3 is TGTGCCAGCAGTGTCGGACAGTACAATCAGCCCCAGCATTTT. Protein sequence: CASSVGQYNQPQHF.